This entry describes one T cell receptor beta chain. Its antigen remains unidentified. Per-base quality was not reported, and no clone a single base away is much larger than it. The data are from a study of cytomegalovirus exposure and HLA in healthy donors (dated by TCRdb to 2016 to 2017). Background on the whole study: In an earlier analysis of 587 of the donors, 250 to 300 Gb of sequence data and 90 million to 130 million unique TCR beta sequences from 150 million to 200 million T cells were reported. Roughly 310 gigabases of sequencing data and approximately 85 million unique TCR sequences were included in an early release covering over 600 HLA-typed donors. The genetic ancestry cluster associated with self-reported Caucasian donors included 81% of the roughly 400 genotyped donors. The study was designed to test whether signatures of past pathogen exposure could be identified by cataloging public T cell receptors. The study profiled the T cell repertoires of hundreds of subjects by immunosequencing and related them to cytomegalovirus serostatus. In addition to the first cohort of roughly 670 subjects, a separate validation cohort of some 120 different subjects was used. The study combined high-throughput TCR immunosequencing, statistical association of individual TCRs with disease status, and machine learning to predict cytomegalovirus infection status. In a later analysis, previously published TCR beta repertoires from 666 donors were re-analyzed and high-resolution HLA genotyping was added so that TCR occurrence patterns could be studied. In the later analysis, no new phenotypic data were used to find candidate immune exposures; instead, reliance was placed on TCR beta sequences and their occurrence across donors. An earlier analysis of 587 of the donors applied high-throughput TCR beta sequencing to assess whether each TCR beta V gene segment acted as functional or pseudogenic. Donor age, sex, ethnicity and CMV serostatus were compiled together with the repertoire data. Genome-wide SNP genotypes for about 60% of the roughly 700 donors were used in a later genetic analysis, which treated that subset as a discovery cohort. Every repertoire in the discovery cohort had been generated on one and the same sequencing platform. HLA typing covered class I and class II loci at four-digit resolution. Typing coverage differed by locus: A, B, C, DRB1 and DQB1 were typed in roughly 620-640 donors, DQA1 in about 550, DPA1 in roughly 590, and DPB1 in just under 490. Roughly five DR-DQ haplotypes were handled as single units for association and clustering because linkage in the cohort was strong. Across about 370 genotyped donors of the cohort, an average of about 250,000 unique TCR beta nucleotide sequences per donor were sequenced, and approximately 17% of those sequences were non-productive. The full study reports these points: The study listed around 160 TCR beta chains as associated with cytomegalovirus. In a later analysis, several top co-occurrence clusters were reported to appear linked to parvovirus B19, influenza, CMV and Epstein-Barr virus. It was suggested by the authors that the approach could potentially be generalized to other disease states and immunological phenotypes. Cytomegalovirus status was reported to be diagnosed by the classifier with high specificity and sensitivity in both the original and validation cohorts. Sequencing depth was assumed to be roughly uniform across donors in the presence/absence analyses, though that assumption may not hold. The 87-base-pair reads could not distinguish some IMGT-functional V segments, including TRBV6-2 and TRBV6-3, so those segments were excluded. Across donors, most TCR sequences were observed very rarely, whereas some public TCRs were present in many individuals. An earlier analysis of several hundred of the donors showed that most TCR beta V segments appeared in productive rearrangements either about 90% or about 30% of the time, which broadly matched IMGT annotations. Compared with equally common non-associated chains, HLA-associated TCR beta chains in a later analysis were more clonally expanded and had lower generation probabilities. Linkage disequilibrium might explain the correlated functional status among segregating V segments, but an unknown experimental factor could not be excluded. A group of highly shared sequence variants was considered likely to be a technical artifact of the sequencing pipeline. Specific HLA alleles were associated with 15,000 to 20,000 TCR beta sequences at a false discovery rate of 0.05 in a later analysis. Because HLA typing was missing for some donors at each locus, association tests included only the typed subset. A later genetic analysis reported fewer N-insertions in productive TCRs among donors in an Asian-associated ancestry cluster than the roughly 620-donor mean. Strong co-occurrence of HLA alleles, especially DR and DQ, made assigning TCR associations to individual alleles difficult. A further reported finding was that TCR beta sequences accurately predicted the HLA-A and HLA-B alleles for most subjects in the first cohort. Because counts were too low, seventeen rarely observed V segments, including chromosome 9 orphons, were left out of the earlier analysis of 587 of the donors. V-gene and J-gene trimming of TCR beta chains was associated with a missense DCLRE1C variant in a later genetic analysis, and the association was replicated in an independent cohort. Only TCR beta chains were sequenced in this cohort, and the absence of alpha or paired-chain data limited detectable features. According to a later analysis, most CMV-associated TCR beta chains appeared to be HLA-restricted, and the HLA associations seemed to be driven largely by CMV exposure. Immune exposure information for the cohort was limited to CMV serostatus. In vitro tests confirmed that a few of the cytomegalovirus-associated TCR beta chains recognize cytomegalovirus antigens. A later analysis found that TCR association rates varied across HLA loci, with DRB1 alleles showing the most associated TCRs and HLA-C alleles the fewest.

Library prep was done by the immunoSEQ multiplex PCR assay. A mixture of 60 forward primers for TCR Vbeta segments and 13 reverse primers for TCR Jbeta segments was used in the multiplex PCR. The CDR3 region of rearranged TCR beta genes was amplified from genomic DNA by a multiplex PCR assay. The Illumina HiSeq System was used to sequence the amplified TCR beta libraries as 87-base-pair reads. For the original study's pipeline: In a later analysis, roughly 80 million unique TCR beta chains were counted across the 650 to 750 repertoires, and approximately 11 million of these chains were shared by at least two donors. Raw reads were error-corrected and collapsed into unique sequences with a nearest-neighbor algorithm that merged closely related sequences to remove PCR and sequencing errors. To assign V, D and J gene segments, CDR3 sequences were aligned to IMGT reference sequences. For a sequence to be retained, a match of at least six nucleotides to both a V gene segment and a J gene segment was required. Rearrangements were called productive when the CDR3 lacked stop codons and stayed in frame with V and J; all others were non-productive. CDR3 was defined by IMGT convention, running from the second conserved V-encoded cysteine to the conserved J-encoded phenylalanine. The earlier analysis of a few hundred of the donors excluded sequences that lacked an unambiguous match to a single V gene segment. An earlier analysis of several hundred of the donors called V segments functional above 56.7% productive rearrangements and segregating when the between-donor standard deviation exceeded 5%. A statistical classification framework was built for diagnosing cytomegalovirus status from the catalog of TCR beta chain sequences. In a later analysis, TCR nucleotide sequences were compared against IMGT/GENE-DB human TR gene sequences so that V and J genes could be assigned. The TCRdist pipeline was used in a later analysis to assign CDR3 sequences and most-parsimonious VDJ recombination scenarios. In a later analysis, every TCR beta chain was defined by the combination of its CDR3 amino acid sequence and its V-gene family, and reads without a unique V-gene family were dropped. In a later analysis, 450 to 600 highly shared, low-generation-probability nucleotide sequences were removed to address suspected cross-contamination and a sequencing artifact. For each public chain, a later analysis derived a clonal expansion index from normalized ranks of inferred template counts within each repertoire. In a later analysis, generation probabilities were computed with a VDJ recombination model fitted to out-of-frame rearrangements, and the resulting probabilities were checked against IGoR. In a later analysis, hypergeometric tests were used to score TCR-TCR, TCR-HLA and TCR-CMV co-occurrence, with a repertoire-size bias correction applied to TCR pairs. A later analysis estimated false discovery rates by permuting HLA or CMV assignments 20 times. In a later analysis, co-occurring TCRs were grouped using DBSCAN, and TCRdist sequence similarity was added for clustering within HLA-allele-positive subsets. Repertoires with fewer than 30,000 or more than 120,000 public chains, plus five repertoires with anomalous nucleotide sharing, were excluded from co-occurrence clustering. TCRdb obtained this table from immuneACCESS and retained in-frame rearrangements with V and J assigned. These tables miss some clones; where compared with another copy, unresolved V genes account for less than half of the shortfall, and the remainder is unexplained. D and trimming come from the DNA, and the V and J calls and clone size come from that table. The sample includes about 40,000 clones, with about 66% observed a single time. The ten largest clones take up more than 15% of the sample.

The cohort was made up of 666 healthy bone marrow donors. At the time of sampling, every cohort member was nominally healthy, though immune exposures that went unrecorded were likely present. The donor was CMV seropositive and belonged to the group of a few hundred seropositive cohort members. A peripheral blood sample was provided by each donor, and peripheral blood mononuclear cells were used for TCR beta sequencing. The Qiagen DNeasy Blood Extraction Kit was used to extract genomic DNA from the blood cell samples. According to the germline V gene, CDR1 reads SGHVS and CDR2 reads FNYEAQ. V loses 2 bases of germline sequence and J loses 6 bases, and the interval between the two ends is 14 bases. There are 15 amino acids in the CDR3, from cysteine to phenylalanine inclusive. This entry keeps only the CDR3 DNA: 45 bases, framed from base 1.

The material sequenced was PBMCs. The rearrangement joined TRBV7-6 to TRBJ1-5; no D gene is confidently identified. This clonotype was obtained from a man aged 50 to 59 in good health and CMV-seropositive. The DNA sequence is as follows: TGTGCCAGCAGCTTAAATCATGGGGAGAGTCAGCCCCAGCATTTT. It is translated as CASSLNHGESQPQHF.